The clone carrying this T cell receptor beta chain was seen once. As yet, its antigen is unknown. This sample is drawn from a study of monozygotic twins with cystic fibrosis. For the study at large: Roughly 3 micrograms of fragmented DNA underwent approximately 15 PCR cycles for library preparation. Study findings and constraints: Unrelated CF individuals shared fewer identical clonotypes than monozygotic CF twins. The repertoire was suggested to be naive-dominated, clonality median about 0.0094. V usage most resembled the co-twin in 13 of 16 pairs.

The CDR3 is 15 amino acids. The V end was cut by 0 bases, the J end by 0 bases, with 9 bases between. Germline values: CDR1 SGDLS, CDR2 YYNGEE. Assay: immunoSEQ multiplex PCR; the TCRdb copy retains only in-frame clones and omits some. The sample includes about 36,000 clones, under 90% seen only once; the top ten take around 1.5%. The chain uses TRBV9 and TRBJ1-2; D not certain. The sample was blood. This receptor was obtained from a girl aged 2 to 9 with cystic fibrosis. CDR3 loop: CASSVEASPNYGYTF. The CDR3 coding sequence is TGTGCCAGCAGCGTAGAGGCCAGCCCTAACTATGGCTACACCTTC.